The sequence of this TCR beta chain was determined in a study of control samples from healthy donors and cancer patients. V lost 10 bases and J 5 bases, leaving 22 bases between the germline ends. The CDR3 length is 15 residues. The germline CDR1 and CDR2 sequences are KGHDR and SFDVKD. This clone was detected only a few times. Profiled with immunoSEQ multiplex PCR; TCRdb holds only in-frame clones, not every one. The table shows approximately 230,000 clones, with around 79% occurring only once. The receptor comes from a woman aged 55-70 years with lung cancer. The sequenced sample consisted of PBMCs. This rearrangement joins TRBV24-1 to TRBJ2-5; the D gene is possibly TRBD1 (5 bases). The CDR3 here is CATGPKDGPGETQYF. As DNA, the CDR3 is TGTGCCACGGGGCCAAAGGACGGACCCGGCGAGACCCAGTACTTC.